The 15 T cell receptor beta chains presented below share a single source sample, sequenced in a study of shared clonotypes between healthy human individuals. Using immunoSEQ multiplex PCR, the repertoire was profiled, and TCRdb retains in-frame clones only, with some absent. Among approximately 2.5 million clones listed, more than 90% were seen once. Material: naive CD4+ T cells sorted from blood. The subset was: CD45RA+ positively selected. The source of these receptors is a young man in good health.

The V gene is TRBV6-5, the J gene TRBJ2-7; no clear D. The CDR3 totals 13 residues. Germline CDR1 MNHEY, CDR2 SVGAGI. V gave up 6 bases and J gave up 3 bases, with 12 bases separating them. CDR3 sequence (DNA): TGTGCCAGCAGCCGCTCGGGCCTCTACGAGCAGTACTTC. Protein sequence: CASSRSGLYEQYF.

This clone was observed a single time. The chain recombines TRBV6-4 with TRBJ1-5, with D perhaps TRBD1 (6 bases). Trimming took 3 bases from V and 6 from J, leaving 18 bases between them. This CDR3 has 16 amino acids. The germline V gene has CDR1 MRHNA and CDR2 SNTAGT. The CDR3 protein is CASSEIPGVFTQPQHF. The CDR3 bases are TGTGCCAGCAGTGAAATTCCAGGGGTCTTCACTCAGCCCCAGCATTTT.

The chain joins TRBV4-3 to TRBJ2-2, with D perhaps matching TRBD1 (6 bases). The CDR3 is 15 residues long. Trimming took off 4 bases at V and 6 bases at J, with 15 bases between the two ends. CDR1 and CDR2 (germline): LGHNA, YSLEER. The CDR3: CASSLQGLIAGELFF. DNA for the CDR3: TGCGCCAGCAGCCTACAGGGATTAATCGCCGGGGAGCTGTTTTTT.

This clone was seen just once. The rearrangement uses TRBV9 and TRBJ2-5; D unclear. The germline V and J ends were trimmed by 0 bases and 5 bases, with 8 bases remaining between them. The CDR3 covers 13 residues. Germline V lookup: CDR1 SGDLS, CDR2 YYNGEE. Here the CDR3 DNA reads TGTGCCAGCAGCGTAGTGGATGCGGAGACCCAGTACTTC. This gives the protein CASSVVDAETQYF.

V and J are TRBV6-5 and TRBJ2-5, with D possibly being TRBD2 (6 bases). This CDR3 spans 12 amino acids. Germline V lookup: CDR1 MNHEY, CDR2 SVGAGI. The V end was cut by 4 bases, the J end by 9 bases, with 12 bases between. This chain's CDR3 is CASSSPGGAQYF. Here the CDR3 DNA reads TGTGCCAGCAGTTCCCCAGGAGGGGCCCAGTACTTC.

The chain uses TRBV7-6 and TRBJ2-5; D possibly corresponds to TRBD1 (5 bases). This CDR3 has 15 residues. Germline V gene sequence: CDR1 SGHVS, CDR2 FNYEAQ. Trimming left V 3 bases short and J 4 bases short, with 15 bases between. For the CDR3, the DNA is TGTGCCAGCAGCTTGATGTACGGACAAGGAGAGACCCAGTACTTC. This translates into CASSLMYGQGETQYF.

CDR3 sequence (DNA): TGCGCCAGCAGCGGAGCAAGCGGGGGTGCAGATACGCAGTATTTT. It is translated as CASSGASGGADTQYF. V gene TRBV5-1 combines with J gene TRBJ2-3; 8 nucleotides align to TRBD2. The CDR3 loop spans 15 amino acids. Trimming removed 4 bases from V and 4 bases from J; junction bases left unmatched: 8. Germline lookup yields CDR1 SGHRS and CDR2 YFSETQ.

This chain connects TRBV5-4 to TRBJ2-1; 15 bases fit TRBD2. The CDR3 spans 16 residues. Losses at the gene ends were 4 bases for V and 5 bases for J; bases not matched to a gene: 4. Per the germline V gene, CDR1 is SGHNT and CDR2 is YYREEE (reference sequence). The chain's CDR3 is CASSTGTSGRNNEQFF. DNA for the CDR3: TGTGCCAGCAGCACCGGGACTAGCGGGAGGAACAATGAGCAGTTCTTC.

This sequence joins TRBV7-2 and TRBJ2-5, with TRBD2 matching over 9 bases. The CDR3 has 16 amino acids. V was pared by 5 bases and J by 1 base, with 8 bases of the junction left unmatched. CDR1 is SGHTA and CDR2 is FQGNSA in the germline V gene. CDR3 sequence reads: CASSILLAGRQETQYF. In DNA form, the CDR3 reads TGTGCCAGCAGCATTCTACTAGCGGGTCGCCAAGAGACCCAGTACTTC. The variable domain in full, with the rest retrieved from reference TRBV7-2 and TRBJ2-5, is GAGVSQSPSNKVTEKGKDVELRCDPISGHTALYWYRQSLGQGLEFLIYFQGNSAPDKSGLPSDRFSAERTGGSVSTLTIQRTQQEDSAVYLCASSILLAGRQETQYFGPGTRLLVL.

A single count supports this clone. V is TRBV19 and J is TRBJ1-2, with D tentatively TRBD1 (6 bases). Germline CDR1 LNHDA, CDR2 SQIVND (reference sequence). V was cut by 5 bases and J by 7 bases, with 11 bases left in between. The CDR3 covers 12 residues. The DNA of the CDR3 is TGTGCCAGTAGTTTCCAGGGGTTTGGCTACACCTTC. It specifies CASSFQGFGYTF. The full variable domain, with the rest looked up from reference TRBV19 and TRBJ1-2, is DGGITQSPKYLFRKEGQNVTLSCEQNLNHDAMYWYRQDPGQGLRLIYYSQIVNDFQKGDIAEGYSVSREKKESFPLTVTSAQKNPTAFYLCASSFQGFGYTFGSGTRLTVV.

CDR3 protein: CASSQDLAVATDTQYF. In DNA, the CDR3 is TGTGCCAGCAGCCAAGATCTCGCGGTAGCCACAGATACGCAGTATTTT. This chain connects TRBV4-2 to TRBJ2-3; D not resolved. In germline, CDR1 is LGHNA, CDR2 YNFKEQ. The V end was cut by 0 bases, the J end by 2 bases, with 12 bases between. This CDR3 has 16 residues.

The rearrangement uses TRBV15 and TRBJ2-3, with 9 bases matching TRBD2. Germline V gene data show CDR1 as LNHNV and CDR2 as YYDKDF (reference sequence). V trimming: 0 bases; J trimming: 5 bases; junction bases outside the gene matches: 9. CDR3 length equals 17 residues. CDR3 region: CATSRDTGLAGKDTQYF. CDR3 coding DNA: TGTGCCACCAGCAGAGATACGGGACTAGCCGGTAAAGATACGCAGTATTTT.

CDR3 in amino acids: CASRVTESTSQHF. The CDR3 DNA reads as TGTGCCAGTAGAGTGACCGAAAGCACGTCCCAGCATTTT. This chain uses TRBV19 with TRBJ1-5; D unclear. CDR3 length equals 13 residues. V lost 6 bases, J lost 11 bases, and 17 bases lay in between. CDR1 and CDR2 from the germline V gene are LNHDA and SQIVND (reference sequence).

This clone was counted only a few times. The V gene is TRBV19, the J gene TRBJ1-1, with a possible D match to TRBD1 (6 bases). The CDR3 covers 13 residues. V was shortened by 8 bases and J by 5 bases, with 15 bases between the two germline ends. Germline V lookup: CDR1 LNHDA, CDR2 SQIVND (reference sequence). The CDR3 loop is CASGKQGPTEAFF. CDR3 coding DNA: TGTGCCAGTGGCAAACAGGGACCGACTGAAGCTTTCTTT.

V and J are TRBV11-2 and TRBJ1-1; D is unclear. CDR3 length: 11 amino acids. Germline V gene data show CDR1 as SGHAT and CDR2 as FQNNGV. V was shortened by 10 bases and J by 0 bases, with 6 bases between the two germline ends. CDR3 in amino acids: CATGMNTEAFF. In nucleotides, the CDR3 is TGTGCCACCGGGATGAACACTGAAGCTTTCTTT.